One and the same sample provided the 5 T cell receptor beta chains below, sequenced in a study of cytomegalovirus exposure and HLA in healthy donors (dated by TCRdb to the late 2010s). To prepare the library, the immunoSEQ multiplex PCR assay was applied. For the multiplex PCR, a mixture combining 60 forward primers for TCR Vbeta segments and 13 reverse primers for TCR Jbeta segments was used. TCRdb carries this immuneACCESS record with in-frame sequences only. Its versions omit some clonotypes, under half of them owing to an unresolved V gene in the studies checked, with the rest unexplained. In this sample the table shows 150,000 or so clones, roughly 79% of which occur a single time. The ten largest clones represent 1.3% of the sample. Source material: PBMCs. These receptors were taken from a man aged 30 to 39 in good health and CMV-seronegative.

This clone has a single count. The rearrangement links TRBV28 to TRBJ1-2; D not resolved. CDR3 length: 14 amino acids. V was clipped by 2 bases and J by 4 bases, with 11 bases between them. CDR1 is MDHEN, CDR2 SYDVKM, per germline. The CDR3 loop reads CASSLSGLGYGYTF. As DNA, the CDR3 is TGTGCCAGCAGTTTAAGCGGGCTGGGCTATGGCTACACCTTC.

CDR3 in amino acids: CASSVTTPTSGELFF. DNA for the CDR3: TGTGCCAGCAGCGTCACAACACCCACCTCCGGGGAGCTGTTTTTT. J is TRBJ2-2 and V is TRBV9; D remains ambiguous. In germline, CDR1 is SGDLS, CDR2 YYNGEE. The CDR3 runs to 15 residues. V was shortened by 2 bases and J by 6 bases, with 14 bases between the two germline ends.

This chain uses TRBV2 with TRBJ2-1; 10 bases agree with TRBD1. This CDR3 comprises 16 residues. The junction had 5 bases not matched to a gene; V was cut back by 4 bases and J by 2 bases. Germline CDR1 reads SNHLY; CDR2 reads FYNNEI. In DNA, the CDR3 is TGTGCCAGCAGTGGCCGGACAGGGGGAACCTACAATGAGCAGTTCTTC. Protein sequence: CASSGRTGGTYNEQFF.

The V and J genes are TRBV5-3 and TRBJ2-7; possibly TRBD2 for D (5 bases). TRBV5-3 is an open reading frame, and its role is uncertain. Trimming took off 4 bases at V and 1 base at J, with 24 bases between the two ends. The CDR3 is made up of 18 amino acids. CDR3 protein: CARSPPTRRPRGSYEQYF. Here the CDR3 DNA reads TGTGCCAGAAGCCCACCTACGAGGAGGCCCCGAGGGTCCTACGAGCAGTACTTC.

The chain has TRBV6-1 and TRBJ1-1, with 7 bases aligning to TRBD1. The CDR3 runs 15 residues. CDR1 MNHNS and CDR2 SASEGT come from the germline V gene. The V segment lost 7 bases and the J segment 1 base; nucleotides outside the gene matches: 9. For the CDR3, the DNA is TGTGCCAGCATCTCAAGGGGGCTATGGAACACTGAAGCTTTCTTT. Translation: CASISRGLWNTEAFF.